This T cell receptor (beta chain) was recovered during a study of blood T cells in healthy people across ages. There are 13 residues in the CDR3. From germline, CDR1 is MGHRA and CDR2 YSYEKL. Trimming removed 5 bases from V and 2 bases from J, with 9 bases in between. The use of a sample-barcoded 5' primer and a J-beta primer mix characterized a second PCR of 7 to 11 cycles. Every cDNA molecule carried a tag from a template-switch adaptor bearing 12 random nucleotides. TCRdb used MiXCR to reprocess the 5' RACE reads, holding one entry per CDR3 protein. The data hold about 2 million distinct CDR3 sequences, with around half observed a single time. In this sample, this clonotype turned up a few times.

V and J are TRBV4-1 and TRBJ2-5, with unresolved D. Sequencing input: blood. This receptor was obtained from a woman aged 40 to 50 in good health. The CDR3 bases are TGCGCCAGCAGCGTACAGAATCAAGAGACCCAGTACTTC. As protein: CASSVQNQETQYF.